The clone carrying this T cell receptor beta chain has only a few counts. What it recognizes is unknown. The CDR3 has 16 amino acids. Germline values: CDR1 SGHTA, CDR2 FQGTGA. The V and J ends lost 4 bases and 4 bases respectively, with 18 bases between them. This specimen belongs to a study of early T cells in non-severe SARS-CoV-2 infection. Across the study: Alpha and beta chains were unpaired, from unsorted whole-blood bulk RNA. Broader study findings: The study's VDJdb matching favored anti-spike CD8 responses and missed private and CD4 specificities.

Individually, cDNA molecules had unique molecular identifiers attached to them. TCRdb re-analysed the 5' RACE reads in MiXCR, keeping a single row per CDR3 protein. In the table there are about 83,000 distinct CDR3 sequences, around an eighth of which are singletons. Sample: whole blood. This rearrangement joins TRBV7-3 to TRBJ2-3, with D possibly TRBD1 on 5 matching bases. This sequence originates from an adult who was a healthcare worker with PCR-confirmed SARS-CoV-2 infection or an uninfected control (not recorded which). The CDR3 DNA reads TGTGCCAGCAGCTCCGACCTCGCAGGGCAGGCAGATACGCAGTATTTT. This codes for CASSSDLAGQADTQYF.